The 29 T cell receptor beta chains below were found in one sample sequenced in a study of radiotherapy plus CTLA-4 blockade in lung cancer. Sequencing was performed with immunoSEQ multiplex PCR; in TCRdb, only in-frame clones are kept and a portion is missing. Of about 70,000 clones in the sample, 70% to 80% were seen once. This specimen was peripheral blood, taken from a patient treated with radiotherapy plus ipilimumab. All receptors derive from a human donor with non-small cell lung cancer who had a complete response to radiotherapy plus ipilimumab.

CDR3 DNA sequence: TGTGCCAGCAGCGTAGACGGGCTTCCTGGAAACACCATATATTTT. It encodes CASSVDGLPGNTIYF. V gene TRBV9 combines with J gene TRBJ1-3; D gene unclear. The CDR3 is made up of 15 amino acids. Germline-derived CDR1 and CDR2 are SGDLS and YYNGEE. The V gene lost 0 bases and the J gene lost 2 bases, with 9 bases spanning the gap.

The genes are TRBV5-4 and TRBJ2-1; perhaps TRBD2 as D (5 bases). Trimming removed 6 bases from V and 0 bases from J, with 13 bases in between. The CDR3 is 15 residues long. The germline V gene has CDR1 SGHNT and CDR2 YYREEE (reference sequence). The DNA of the CDR3 is TGTGCCAGCATCCCGAGCGGAGGCTCCTACAATGAGCAGTTCTTC. Its translation: CASIPSGGSYNEQFF.

The genes are TRBV10-3 and TRBJ1-2; D not resolved. Germline CDR1 ENHRY, CDR2 SYGVKD. Trimming removed 3 bases from V and 4 bases from J, with 9 bases in between. The CDR3 sequence is 13 residues long. CDR3 region: CAISDSGSYGYTF. The CDR3 bases are TGTGCCATCAGTGATTCCGGCAGCTATGGCTACACCTTC.

The rearrangement uses TRBV7-9 and TRBJ2-5, with D hard to call. Between the trimmed V and J ends, which lost 5 bases and 4 bases, there was a span of 8 bases. Germline V gene data show CDR1 as SEHNR and CDR2 as FQNEAQ (reference sequence). The CDR3 covers 12 residues. The CDR3 protein is CASSMTLETQYF. CDR3 sequence (DNA): TGTGCCAGCAGCATGACCTTAGAGACCCAGTACTTC.

The chain links TRBV7-2 to TRBJ1-3; D remains unclear. V was trimmed by 2 bases and J by 4 bases, leaving 12 bases between them. This CDR3 is built from 15 residues. Germline lookup yields CDR1 SGHTA and CDR2 FQGNSA. The chain's CDR3 is CASSLTTAGGNTIYF. CDR3 coding DNA: TGTGCCAGCAGCTTAACCACAGCTGGGGGAAACACCATATATTTT.

This sequence joins TRBV5-4 and TRBJ1-2; 7 positions match TRBD1. Trimming took 3 bases from V and 6 from J; bases not matched to a gene: 11. The length of the CDR3 is 15 residues. The germline CDR1 and CDR2 sequences are SGHNT and YYREEE (reference sequence). The CDR3 sequence: CASSYNTGRGNGYTF. CDR3 coding DNA: TGTGCCAGCAGCTACAATACTGGCAGGGGGAATGGCTACACCTTC.

The genes are TRBV19 and TRBJ1-1, with D unresolved. V lost 3 bases to trimming and J lost 4 bases, with 18 bases between them. The CDR3 has 16 residues. Germline V gene sequence: CDR1 LNHDA, CDR2 SQIVND (reference sequence). This CDR3 reads CASSIDDYVLGTEAFF. CDR3 bases: TGTGCCAGTAGTATCGATGACTACGTTTTGGGCACTGAAGCTTTCTTT.

The rearrangement links TRBV7-2 to TRBJ2-3, with 8 bases aligning to TRBD2. Germline CDR1 SGHTA, CDR2 FQGNSA. The CDR3 runs to 15 residues. Trimming took 4 bases from V and 3 from J; bases not matched to a gene: 6. CDR3 sequence reads: CASSSQAGETDTQYF. CDR3 coding DNA: TGTGCCAGCAGCTCACAAGCGGGAGAAACAGATACGCAGTATTTT.

The chain is built from TRBV4-3 and TRBJ2-1, with no clear D. This CDR3 comprises 12 residues. Germline CDR1 LGHNA, CDR2 YSLEER. V was trimmed by 7 bases and J by 5 bases, leaving 9 bases between them. In DNA form, the CDR3 reads TGCGCCAGCATGGGTGGGAACAATGAGCAGTTCTTC. Its protein is CASMGGNNEQFF.

This chain uses TRBV10-2 with TRBJ1-5; D possibly corresponds to TRBD1 (5 bases). CDR1 and CDR2 from the germline V gene are WSHSY and SAAADI. Trimming pared 1 base from V and 0 bases from J, leaving 10 bases between. The CDR3 extends over 16 amino acids. CDR3 coding DNA: TGCGCCAGCAGTGAGTGGGGCAGGGTTAGCAATCAGCCCCAGCATTTT. Residues: CASSEWGRVSNQPQHF.

This rearrangement joins TRBV5-1 to TRBJ1-2; 10 nucleotides match TRBD1. V was clipped by 4 bases and J by 1 base; unmatched bases: 4. CDR3 length: 15 amino acids. Germline V lookup: CDR1 SGHRS, CDR2 YFSETQ. CDR3 sequence: CASSRDRGRNYGYTF. Here the CDR3 DNA reads TGCGCCAGCAGCCGGGACAGGGGCCGTAACTATGGCTACACCTTC.

This clone has only one observation. The chain couples TRBV29-1 to TRBJ2-3; D perhaps matches TRBD2 (6 bases). The germline V gene encodes CDR1 SQVTM and CDR2 ANQGSEA. The CDR3 sequence is 13 residues long. V was pared by 7 bases and J by 1 base, with 12 bases between. The CDR3 bases are TGCAGCGGTCGGGAGTCGGGCACAGATACGCAGTATTTT. Translation gives CSGRESGTDTQYF.

The chain links TRBV11-3 to TRBJ1-1; no firm D call. The CDR3 is 13 amino acids. The germline V gene has CDR1 SGHNT and CDR2 YENEEA. V shed 2 bases and J shed 1 base, with 5 bases lying between them. The DNA for the CDR3 is TGTGCCAGCAGCTTAAACCAGAACACTGAAGCTTTCTTT. This encodes CASSLNQNTEAFF.

This chain uses TRBV14 with TRBJ2-2; D not certain. The CDR3 covers 17 residues. V was pared by 2 bases and J by 0 bases, with 13 bases between. Looked up from germline, CDR1 is SGHDN and CDR2 is FVKESK. The CDR3: CASSQLSGTSNTGELFF. CDR3 nucleotide sequence: TGTGCCAGCAGCCAACTCTCAGGAACATCGAACACCGGGGAGCTGTTTTTT.

This chain uses TRBV7-8 with TRBJ2-3; D unresolved. Germline CDR1 reads SGHVS; CDR2 reads FQNEAQ. V lost 1 base and J 4 bases, leaving 18 bases between the germline ends. CDR3 length equals 17 residues. CDR3 sequence (DNA): TGTGCCAGCAGCTTAGGGGCGATAAGGGAATTCTCAGATACGCAGTATTTT. Translation: CASSLGAIREFSDTQYF.

The rearrangement uses TRBV18 and TRBJ2-3, with D possibly matching TRBD2 (8 bases). Trimming left V 6 bases short and J 2 bases short, with 21 bases between. The CDR3 has 17 amino acids. In germline, CDR1 is KGHSH, CDR2 LQKENI. The CDR3 DNA is TGTGCCAGCTCTCTCGACAGGGCGGGACTAGACACAGATACGCAGTATTTT. Translating it yields CASSLDRAGLDTDTQYF.

V and J are TRBV9 and TRBJ2-6; 7 bases agree with TRBD1. The junction had 3 bases not matched to a gene; V was cut back by 0 bases and J by 3 bases. CDR3 length: 16 amino acids. From germline, CDR1 is SGDLS and CDR2 YYNGEE. The CDR3 loop is CASSVARGFGANVLTF. The CDR3 bases are TGTGCCAGCAGCGTAGCCAGGGGGTTTGGGGCCAACGTCCTGACTTTC.

This clone was observed once. This chain connects TRBV9 to TRBJ1-6; D unclear. Trimming cost V 1 base and J 8 bases, with 4 bases left between them. The germline V gene has CDR1 SGDLS and CDR2 YYNGEE. This CDR3 spans 12 amino acids. CDR3 sequence: CASSVNDSPLHF. The CDR3 DNA is TGTGCCAGCAGCGTAAACGATTCACCCCTCCACTTT.

The chain has TRBV2 and TRBJ2-5, with TRBD1 as a possible D gene (5 bases). The CDR3 runs 13 residues. CDR1 and CDR2 (germline): SNHLY, FYNNEI. The germline V and J ends were trimmed by 5 bases and 3 bases, with 10 bases remaining between them. The CDR3 reads CASSRGLEETQYF. CDR3 sequence (DNA): TGTGCCAGCAGTAGGGGATTGGAAGAGACCCAGTACTTC.

The V and J genes are TRBV9 and TRBJ1-1; D gene unclear. CDR1 is SGDLS and CDR2 is YYNGEE in the germline V gene. This CDR3 spans 13 amino acids. With 7 bases removed from V and 1 base from J, the gap between germline ends came to 11 bases. CDR3 nucleotide sequence: TGTGCCAGCGGGGTCAGACCGAACACTGAAGCTTTCTTT. Encoded protein: CASGVRPNTEAFF.

The chain carries TRBV9 and TRBJ1-6; 8 nucleotides align to TRBD1. The germline V gene encodes CDR1 SGDLS and CDR2 YYNGEE. V trimming: 4 bases; J trimming: 5 bases; junction bases outside the gene matches: 5. The CDR3 extends over 15 amino acids. CDR3 in amino acids: CASSSGQGNNSPLHF. For the CDR3, the DNA is TGTGCCAGCAGCTCCGGACAGGGAAATAATTCACCCCTCCACTTT.

This sequence joins TRBV5-1 and TRBJ2-5, with a possible D match to TRBD1 (5 bases). Near its end, the DNA agrees better with TRBJ2-7, so the J call may be wrong. This CDR3 contains 14 residues. Germline V lookup: CDR1 SGHRS, CDR2 YFSETQ. The CDR3 coding sequence is TGCGCCAGCAGCTTAATGACAGACTCCTACGAGCAGTACTTC. This gives the protein CASSLMTDSYEQYF.

The chain is built from TRBV7-6 and TRBJ1-4; D perhaps matches TRBD1 (5 bases). V was trimmed by 11 bases and J by 6 bases, leaving 16 bases between them. The CDR3 contains 13 residues. CDR1 and CDR2 from the germline V gene are SGHVS and FNYEAQ. CDR3 residues: CASKRGEDEKLFF. In nucleotides, the CDR3 is TGTGCCTCTAAACGGGGGGAGGATGAAAAACTGTTTTTT.

This chain links TRBV7-6 with TRBJ2-7, with 11 bases that match TRBD2. Germline CDR1 is SGHVS and CDR2 is FNYEAQ. Unmatched junction bases numbered 6, after V lost 3 bases and J lost 2 bases. The CDR3 totals 16 residues. Here the CDR3 reads CASSLPGTSGAYEQYF. In nucleotides, the CDR3 is TGTGCCAGCAGCTTGCCCGGGACTAGCGGTGCCTACGAGCAGTACTTC.

This chain links TRBV6-1 with TRBJ1-5; D gene ambiguous. The CDR3 consists of 15 residues. Germline CDR1 reads MNHNS; CDR2 reads SASEGT. The V end lost 4 bases, the J end lost 0 bases, and 10 bases lay between the germline ends. CDR3 sequence: CASSALTYSNQPQHF. The CDR3 DNA reads TGTGCCAGCAGTGCCCTGACTTATAGCAATCAGCCCCAGCATTTT.

V usage is TRBV7-9 and J usage is TRBJ1-1; tentative D call: TRBD1 (6 bases). Between the trimmed V and J ends, which lost 1 base and 4 bases, there was a span of 10 bases. Germline assignment: CDR1 SEHNR and CDR2 FQNEAQ (reference sequence). The CDR3 sequence is 14 residues long. CDR3 sequence: CASSLEGVGTEAFF. Written as DNA, the CDR3 is TGTGCCAGCAGCTTAGAGGGGGTTGGCACTGAAGCTTTCTTT.

The DNA of the CDR3 is TGTGCCAGCAGTTTTTTGAAAGGACCCCTCCACTTT. Residues: CASSFLKGPLHF. The V gene is TRBV27, the J gene TRBJ1-6; D unresolved. This CDR3 is 12 amino acids long. The V gene lost 3 bases and the J gene lost 12 bases, with 9 bases spanning the gap. Germline lookup yields CDR1 MNHEY and CDR2 SMNVEV (reference sequence).

Here the CDR3 DNA reads TGCGCCAGCAGCAGGACGGATGAGCAGTTCTTC. Encoded protein: CASSRTDEQFF. This sequence joins TRBV5-1 and TRBJ2-1; no definite D call. Germline lookup yields CDR1 SGHRS and CDR2 YFSETQ. V lost 4 bases and J lost 8, with 7 bases in between. There are 11 residues in the CDR3.

As for this clone: Relative to the germline gene, one junction end is altered; a read error may explain this. The chain carries TRBV18 and TRBJ2-3; TRBD1 agrees at 9 bases. The germline CDR1 and CDR2 sequences are KGHSH and LQKENI. This CDR3 region has 13 residues. CDR3 amino acids: CASSLAGTGSSNF. CDR3 sequence (DNA): TGTGCCAGCTCACTGGCCGGGACAGGGTCAAGTAATTTT.